Below, 31 T cell receptor beta chains from the same sample are listed, as sequenced in a study of spatial heterogeneity in lung cancer. Time point noted: sample taken at primary tumor resection. MiXCR, applied by TCRdb to the 5' RACE reads, yields one record per CDR3 protein. The data hold 9,500 to 11,000 distinct CDR3 sequences, with approximately 6.3% observed a single time. The source material was PBMCs, sampled at surgery. Receptor source: a male donor with early-stage non-small cell lung cancer.

This clonotype was seen a handful of times. The V call is TRBV7-8, the J call TRBJ1-5, with 7 bases lining up with TRBD1. The germline gives CDR1 SGHVS, CDR2 FQNEAQ. Trimming at V came to 4 bases and at J to 7 bases, leaving 13 bases not matched to a gene. There are 16 residues in the CDR3. CDR3 in amino acids: CASSSIDRVRIQPQHF. CDR3 nucleotide sequence: TGTGCCAGCAGCTCAATAGACAGGGTCCGAATACAGCCCCAGCATTTT.

In this sample, this clonotype turned up many times. The V call is TRBV20-1, the J call TRBJ2-3, with 9 bases identical to TRBD1. The V segment lost 0 bases and the J segment 11 bases; nucleotides outside the gene matches: 0. Germline CDR1 DFQATT, CDR2 SNEGSKA (reference sequence). CDR3 size: 11 residues. Written as DNA, the CDR3 is TGCAGTGCTAGAGAGGACAGGGGGCAGTATTTT. Translating it yields CSAREDRGQYF.

V is TRBV6-1 and J is TRBJ2-4; D call uncertain. Trimming removed 7 bases from V and 5 bases from J, with 15 bases in between. Germline V gene lookup returns CDR1 MNHNS and CDR2 SASEGT. The CDR3 sequence is 14 residues long. CDR3 DNA sequence: TGTGCCAGCATAAGATCGACGAACGAAAACATTCAGTACTTC. Protein: CASIRSTNENIQYF.

This clonotype has only a few counts. The genes are TRBV12-3 or TRBV12-4 and TRBJ2-1; 7 bases are a match to TRBD2. V shed 4 bases, J shed 9 bases, and the junction held 6 bases outside the gene matches. The CDR3 totals 13 residues. CDR3 protein: CASSSTSYSEQFF. CDR3 sequence (DNA): TGTGCCAGCAGTTCGACTAGCTACTCTGAGCAGTTCTTC.

The chain has TRBV12-5 and TRBJ1-1; D ambiguous. Trimming took off 2 bases at V and 6 bases at J, with 13 bases between the two ends. The CDR3 loop spans 14 amino acids. Germline CDR1 and CDR2: LGHNT and FRNRAP. In DNA, the CDR3 is TGTGCTAGTGGTTTGTCCCTCCAAGCGTCTGAAGCTTTCTTT. Its protein is CASGLSLQASEAFF.

A few counts support this clonotype. This chain links TRBV6-1 with TRBJ2-7; possible D gene TRBD1, 9 bases. The CDR3 has 14 amino acids. Germline CDR1 reads MNHNS; CDR2 reads SASEGT. V lost 11 bases and J 2 bases, leaving 19 bases between the germline ends. The CDR3 loop reads CAALSGTGTYEQYF. In DNA, the CDR3 is TGTGCCGCCCTTAGCGGGACAGGGACCTACGAGCAGTACTTC.

This clonotype was seen at least ten times. The V and J genes are TRBV20-1 and TRBJ2-7; D not resolved. V was shortened by 3 bases and J by 4 bases, with 10 bases between the two germline ends. The germline CDR1 and CDR2 sequences are DFQATT and SNEGSKA (reference sequence). The CDR3 extends over 12 amino acids. The CDR3 is CSASPSTYEQYF. The CDR3 DNA reads TGCAGTGCTAGCCCCAGTACGTACGAGCAGTACTTC.

This clonotype was counted at least ten times. CDR3 loop: CAISDALTRLGSYEQYF. The CDR3 nucleotides are TGTGCCATCAGTGACGCCCTAACCCGACTCGGGAGCTACGAGCAGTACTTC. The J gene is TRBJ2-7, the V gene TRBV10-3; TRBD2 might be the D (6 bases). The CDR3 totals 17 residues. Germline V gene lookup returns CDR1 ENHRY and CDR2 SYGVKD. Trimming removed 3 bases at V and 3 bases at J, with 21 bases between.

In this sample, this clonotype turned up many times. V and J are TRBV9 and TRBJ2-1; TRBD2 matches 10 bases. CDR3 length: 15 amino acids. Germline CDR1 reads SGDLS; CDR2 reads YYNGEE. V was pared by 3 bases and J by 0 bases, with 0 bases of the junction left unmatched. The DNA for the CDR3 is TGTGCCAGCAGCGCTAGCGGGGGCTCCTACAATGAGCAGTTCTTC. Translating it yields CASSASGGSYNEQFF.

This clonotype has only a few counts. The gene calls are TRBV6-6 and TRBJ1-5, with D unresolved. The CDR3 loop spans 16 amino acids. Trimming took off 1 base at V and 0 bases at J, with 10 bases between the two ends. Germline-derived CDR1 and CDR2 are MNHNY and SVGAGI (reference sequence). The DNA for the CDR3 is TGTGCCAGCAGTTACTTAGCGCAGGTTAGCAATCAGCCCCAGCATTTT. Encoded protein: CASSYLAQVSNQPQHF.

This clonotype was counted ten times or more. This chain joins TRBV20-1 and TRBJ2-7; D assignment may be TRBD1 or TRBD2 (5 bases each). The V end lost 0 bases, the J end lost 5 bases, and 17 bases lay between the germline ends. The CDR3 is 15 amino acids. Looked up from germline, CDR1 is DFQATT and CDR2 is SNEGSKA (reference sequence). The CDR3 coding sequence is TGCAGTGCTAGAGATGGGGACCGACCCAGGGACGAGCAGTACTTC. It codes for CSARDGDRPRDEQYF.

By share, this clonotype ranks as medium-sized (0.01 to 0.1%). V and J are TRBV11-2 and TRBJ2-2; the D call may be TRBD1 or TRBD2 (5 bases each). The germline V gene encodes CDR1 SGHAT and CDR2 FQNNGV. CDR3 length: 10 amino acids. Deletions cut 11 bases from V and 4 bases from J, with 5 bases between. The CDR3 coding sequence is TGTGCCGGGGGCACCGGGGAGCTGTTTTTT. Protein: CAGGTGELFF.

With respect to this clonotype: A much larger clone differs by one base, so this may be a read error. The chain carries TRBV20-1 and TRBJ2-3; D may match TRBD1 or TRBD2 (5 bases each). The CDR3 has 15 residues. V lost 3 bases and J 1 base, leaving 14 bases between the germline ends. Germline V gene data show CDR1 as DFQATT and CDR2 as SNEGSKA (reference sequence). The CDR3 coding sequence is TGCAGTGCTAGTGTGGGGGAAGCCGGCACAGATACGCAGTATTTT. Translated: CSASVGEAGTDTQYF.

This clonotype is medium-sized by share. The chain recombines TRBV5-1 with TRBJ2-3; D gene unclear. Trimming removed 0 bases at V and 8 bases at J, with 7 bases between. Per the germline V gene, CDR1 is SGHRS and CDR2 is YFSETQ. This CDR3 has 12 amino acids. CDR3: CASSLDVRTQYF. CDR3 nucleotides: TGCGCCAGCAGCTTGGACGTGCGTACGCAGTATTTT.

This clonotype was picked up many times. The chain employs TRBV6-1 and TRBJ2-3; D could derive from TRBD1 or TRBD2 (5 bases each). Germline assignment: CDR1 MNHNS and CDR2 SASEGT. The CDR3 runs to 15 residues. Trimming pared 8 bases from V and 0 bases from J, leaving 15 bases between. Here the CDR3 DNA reads TGTGCCAGCCGGTCGGGACGGAGTAGCACAGATACGCAGTATTTT. Its protein product is CASRSGRSSTDTQYF.

This clonotype was detected ten times or more. The V call is TRBV28, the J call TRBJ2-7; tentatively, D is TRBD2 (6 bases). The CDR3 sequence is 14 residues long. CDR1 is MDHEN and CDR2 is SYDVKM in the germline V gene. Trimming left V 4 bases short and J 0 bases short, with 10 bases between. The CDR3 DNA is TGTGCCAGCAGTTCGGGACTCTCCTCCTACGAGCAGTACTTC. Protein product: CASSSGLSSYEQYF.

The chain employs TRBV9 and TRBJ2-7; 9 nucleotides align to TRBD1. CDR3 size: 12 residues. V lost 3 bases to trimming and J lost 7 bases; unmatched junction nucleotides: 2. Germline CDR1 and CDR2: SGDLS and YYNGEE. In DNA form, the CDR3 reads TGTGCCAGCAGCGACGGACAGGGGGAGCAGTACTTC. It translates to CASSDGQGEQYF. Looking up the rest from reference TRBV9 and TRBJ2-7 gives the full variable domain: DSGVTQTPKHLITATGQRVTLRCSPRSGDLSVYWYQQSLDQGLQFLIQYYNGEERAKGNILERFSAQQFPDLHSELNLSSLELGDSALYFCASSDGQGEQYFGPGTRLTVT.

In its sample, this clonotype was seen a few times. The chain has TRBV3-1 and TRBJ2-7; TRBD1 or TRBD2 may be the D gene (5 bases each). With 1 base removed from V and 7 bases from J, the gap between germline ends came to 11 bases. CDR1 is LGHDT and CDR2 is YNNKEL in the germline V gene (reference sequence). This CDR3 has 13 amino acids. The DNA of the CDR3 is TGTGCCAGCAGCCAAGGGAGGTCAGGGGAGCAGTACTTC. This translates into CASSQGRSGEQYF.

This clonotype is medium-sized. This chain uses TRBV4-3 with TRBJ2-5; 12 bases map to TRBD2. The CDR3 is made up of 17 amino acids. J lost 5 bases, V lost 1 base, and 8 bases had no gene match. Germline assignment: CDR1 LGHNA and CDR2 YSLEER. In DNA form, the CDR3 reads TGCGCCAGCAGCCAAGCTTGGCCTAGCGGGGGGGATGAGACCCAGTACTTC. This encodes CASSQAWPSGGDETQYF.

The rearrangement links TRBV5-1 to TRBJ1-1; D is ambiguous. The CDR3 is made up of 15 amino acids. Germline V gives CDR1 SGHRS, CDR2 YFSETQ. V was cut by 1 base and J by 0 bases, with 10 bases left in between. In nucleotides, the CDR3 is TGCGCCAGCAGCTTGTGGGCGGCACTGAACACTGAAGCTTTCTTT. Its translation: CASSLWAALNTEAFF.

This clonotype is classed as medium-sized. This chain joins TRBV10-3 and TRBJ2-7; 11 bases map to TRBD1. Germline CDR1 and CDR2: ENHRY and SYGVKD. CDR3 length: 15 residues. V was clipped by 3 bases and J by 4 bases; unmatched bases: 5. The CDR3 spells CAISDWTGGGYEQYF. CDR3 bases: TGTGCCATCAGTGACTGGACAGGGGGCGGATACGAGCAGTACTTC.

By share, this clonotype counts as medium-sized. The chain is built from TRBV6-5 and TRBJ2-1; D unclear. Germline V gene data show CDR1 as MNHEY and CDR2 as SVGAGI. The CDR3 has 12 residues. Trimming pared 5 bases from V and 4 bases from J, leaving 6 bases between. CDR3 nucleotides: TGTGCCAGCAGTGCCCCATACAATGAGCAGTTCTTC. Translating gives CASSAPYNEQFF.

Judged by abundance, this clonotype is medium-sized. The chain is built from TRBV9 and TRBJ2-3; D not resolved. Trimming took 0 bases from V and 2 from J, leaving 4 bases between them. Germline loops: CDR1 SGDLS, CDR2 YYNGEE. This CDR3 region has 13 residues. This CDR3 reads CASSVGITDTQYF. The CDR3 bases are TGTGCCAGCAGCGTAGGGATCACAGATACGCAGTATTTT. Combining the CDR3 with reference TRBV9 and TRBJ2-3 gives the whole variable domain DSGVTQTPKHLITATGQRVTLRCSPRSGDLSVYWYQQSLDQGLQFLIQYYNGEERAKGNILERFSAQQFPDLHSELNLSSLELGDSALYFCASSVGITDTQYFGPGTRLTVL.

The V gene is TRBV5-1, the J gene TRBJ2-7; D perhaps matches TRBD1 (6 bases). V lost 4 bases, J lost 4 bases, and 15 bases lay in between. Germline V gene data show CDR1 as SGHRS and CDR2 as YFSETQ. The CDR3 runs 14 residues. The DNA for the CDR3 is TGCGCCAGCAGCCACGGGACAACTTCTTACGAGCAGTACTTC. It encodes CASSHGTTSYEQYF.

At least ten counts were recorded for this clonotype. No conserved phenylalanine or tryptophan ends this CDR3, so it is likely a read error. The chain links TRBV9 to TRBJ2-3, with TRBD1 as a possible D gene (5 bases). The CDR3 is made up of 14 amino acids. Germline CDR1 SGDLS, CDR2 YYNGEE. The V gene lost 4 bases and the J gene lost 4 bases, with 13 bases spanning the gap. CDR3: CASSPRQSPDTQYS. The DNA of the CDR3 is TGTGCCAGCAGCCCAAGACAGTCCCCAGATACGCAGTATTCT.

The chain employs TRBV12-3 or TRBV12-4 and TRBJ2-2; 8 bases are a match to TRBD1. The V gene end was trimmed by 6 bases and the J gene end by 1 base; junction bases not matched to a gene: 7. The CDR3 extends over 16 amino acids. The CDR3 sequence: CASSQEGTGNTGELFF. CDR3 bases: TGTGCCAGCAGCCAGGAGGGGACAGGGAACACCGGGGAGCTGTTTTTT.

Within the sample, this clonotype is medium-sized. The chain combines TRBV28 with TRBJ2-5; 9 bases are a match to TRBD2. The CDR3 spans 15 residues. From germline, CDR1 is MDHEN and CDR2 SYDVKM. V dropped 8 bases and J dropped 5; count of bases not matched to a gene: 12. This CDR3 is CASLRGRAYAETQYF. DNA of the CDR3: TGTGCCAGCTTACGCGGGAGGGCCTATGCGGAGACCCAGTACTTC.

This clonotype was seen repeatedly, ten times or more. The chain recombines TRBV3-1 with TRBJ1-2; no definite D call. The V end lost 1 base, the J end lost 0 bases, and 3 bases lay between the germline ends. The CDR3 has 13 amino acids. Germline V gene data show CDR1 as LGHDT and CDR2 as YNNKEL (reference sequence). The DNA for the CDR3 is TGTGCCAGCAGCCAAGGGACTAACTATGGCTACACCTTC. This codes for CASSQGTNYGYTF.

This sequence joins TRBV7-2 and TRBJ2-1, with 7 bases aligning to TRBD1. This CDR3 comprises 15 residues. The germline gives CDR1 SGHTA, CDR2 FQGNSA. Trimming removed 3 bases from V and 4 bases from J; junction bases left unmatched: 6. CDR3 in DNA: TGTGCCAGCAGCTTTACCGGGACAGCGTACAATGAGCAGTTCTTC. As protein: CASSFTGTAYNEQFF.

This clonotype was observed at least ten times. DNA of the CDR3: TGTGCCAGCAGTTACGGGCCAGGGTACGAGCAGTACTTC. It is translated as CASSYGPGYEQYF. This sequence joins TRBV6-2 or TRBV6-3 and TRBJ2-7; perhaps TRBD1 as D (5 bases). Germline CDR1 MNHEY, CDR2 SVGEGT. V lost 2 bases and J lost 4, with 9 bases in between. The CDR3 has 13 residues.

The V and J genes are TRBV12-3 or TRBV12-4 and TRBJ2-2, with D perhaps TRBD1 or TRBD2 (5 bases each). The CDR3 consists of 15 residues. The V end lost 6 bases, the J end lost 1 base, and 12 bases lay between the germline ends. CDR3 loop: CASRPGTVNTGELFF. CDR3 nucleotide sequence: TGTGCCAGCAGGCCAGGGACGGTGAACACCGGGGAGCTGTTTTTT.